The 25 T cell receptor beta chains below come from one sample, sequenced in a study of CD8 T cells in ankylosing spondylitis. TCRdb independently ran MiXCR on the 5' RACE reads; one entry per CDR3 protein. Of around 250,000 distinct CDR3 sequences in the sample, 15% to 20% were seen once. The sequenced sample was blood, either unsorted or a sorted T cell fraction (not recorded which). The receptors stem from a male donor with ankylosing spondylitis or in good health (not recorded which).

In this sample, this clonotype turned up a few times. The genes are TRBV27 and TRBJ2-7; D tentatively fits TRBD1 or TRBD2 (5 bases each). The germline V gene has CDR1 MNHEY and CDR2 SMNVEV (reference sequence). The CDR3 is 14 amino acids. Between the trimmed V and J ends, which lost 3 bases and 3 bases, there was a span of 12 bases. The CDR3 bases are TGTGCCAGCAGTTTTGCGCAGGGAGACTACGAGCAGTACTTC. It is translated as CASSFAQGDYEQYF.

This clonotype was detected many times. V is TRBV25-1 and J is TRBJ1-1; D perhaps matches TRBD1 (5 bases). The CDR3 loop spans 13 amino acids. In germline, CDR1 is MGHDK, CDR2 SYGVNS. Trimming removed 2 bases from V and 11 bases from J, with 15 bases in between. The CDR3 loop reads CASSEIGGDLAFF. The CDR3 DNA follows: TGTGCCAGCAGTGAAATAGGAGGGGATCTGGCTTTCTTT.

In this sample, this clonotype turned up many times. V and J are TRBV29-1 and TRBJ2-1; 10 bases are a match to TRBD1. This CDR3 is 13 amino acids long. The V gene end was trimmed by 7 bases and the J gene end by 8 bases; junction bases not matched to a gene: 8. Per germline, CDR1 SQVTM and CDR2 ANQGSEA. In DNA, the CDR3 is TGCAGCGGGGCGGACAGGGGGGTCTATGAGCAGTTCTTC. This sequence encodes CSGADRGVYEQFF.

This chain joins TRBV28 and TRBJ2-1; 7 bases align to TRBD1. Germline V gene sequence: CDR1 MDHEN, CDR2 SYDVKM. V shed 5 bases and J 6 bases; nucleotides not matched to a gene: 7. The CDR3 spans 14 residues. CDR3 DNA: TGTGCCAGCAGTCCACAGACAGGGATCAATGAGCAGTTCTTC. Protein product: CASSPQTGINEQFF.

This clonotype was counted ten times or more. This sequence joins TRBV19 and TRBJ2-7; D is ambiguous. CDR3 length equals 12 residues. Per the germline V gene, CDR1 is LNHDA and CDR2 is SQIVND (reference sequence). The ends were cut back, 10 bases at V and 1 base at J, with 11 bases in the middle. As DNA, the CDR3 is TGTGCCACCTCCGGTCCTTCCTACGAGCAGTACTTC. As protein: CATSGPSYEQYF.

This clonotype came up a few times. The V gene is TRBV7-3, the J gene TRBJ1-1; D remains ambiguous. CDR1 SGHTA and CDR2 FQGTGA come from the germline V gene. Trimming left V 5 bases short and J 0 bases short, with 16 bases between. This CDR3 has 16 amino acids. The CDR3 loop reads CASSPPSISMNTEAFF. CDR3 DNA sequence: TGTGCCAGCAGCCCCCCTAGTATTTCGATGAACACTGAAGCTTTCTTT.

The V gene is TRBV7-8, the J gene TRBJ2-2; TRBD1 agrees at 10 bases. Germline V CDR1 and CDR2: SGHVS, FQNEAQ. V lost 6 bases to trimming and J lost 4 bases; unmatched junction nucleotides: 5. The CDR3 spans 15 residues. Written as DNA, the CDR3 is TGTGCCAGCAGTTACGGGACAGGGGTCACCGGGGAGCTGTTTTTT. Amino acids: CASSYGTGVTGELFF.

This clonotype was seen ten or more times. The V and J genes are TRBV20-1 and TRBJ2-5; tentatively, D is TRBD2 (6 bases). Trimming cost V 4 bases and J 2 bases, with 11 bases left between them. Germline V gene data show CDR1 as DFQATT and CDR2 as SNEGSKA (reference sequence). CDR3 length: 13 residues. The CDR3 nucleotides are TGCAGTGCTATGGACTATAAACAAGAGACCCAGTACTTC. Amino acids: CSAMDYKQETQYF.

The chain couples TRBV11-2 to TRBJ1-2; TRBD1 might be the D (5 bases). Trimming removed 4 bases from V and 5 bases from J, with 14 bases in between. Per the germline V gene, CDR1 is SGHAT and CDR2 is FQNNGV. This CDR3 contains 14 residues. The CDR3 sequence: CASSSGFGAYGYTF. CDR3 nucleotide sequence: TGTGCCAGCAGCTCCGGATTCGGGGCGTATGGCTACACCTTC. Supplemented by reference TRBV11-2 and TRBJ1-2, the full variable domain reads EAGVAQSPRYKIIEKRQSVAFWCNPISGHATLYWYQQILGQGPKLLIQFQNNGVVDDSQLPKDRFSAERLKGVDSTLKIQPAKLEDSAVYLCASSSGFGAYGYTFGSGTRLTVV.

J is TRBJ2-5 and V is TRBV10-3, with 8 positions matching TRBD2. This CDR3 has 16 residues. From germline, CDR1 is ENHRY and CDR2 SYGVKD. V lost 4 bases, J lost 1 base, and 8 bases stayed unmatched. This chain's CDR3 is CAISATSGNSQETQYF. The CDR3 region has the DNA TGTGCCATCAGTGCAACTAGCGGCAACTCCCAAGAGACCCAGTACTTC.

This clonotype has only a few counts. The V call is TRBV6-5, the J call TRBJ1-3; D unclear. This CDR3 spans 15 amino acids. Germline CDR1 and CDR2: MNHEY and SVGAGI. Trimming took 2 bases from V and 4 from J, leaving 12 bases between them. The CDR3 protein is CASSYEGQPGNTIYF. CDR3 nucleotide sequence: TGTGCCAGCAGTTACGAAGGCCAGCCGGGAAACACCATATATTTT.

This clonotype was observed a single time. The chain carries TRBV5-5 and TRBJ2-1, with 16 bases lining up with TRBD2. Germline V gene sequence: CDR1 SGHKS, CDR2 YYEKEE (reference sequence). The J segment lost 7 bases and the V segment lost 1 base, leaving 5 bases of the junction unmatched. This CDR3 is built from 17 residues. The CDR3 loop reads CASSLPWGLAGGNEQFF. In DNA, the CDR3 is TGTGCCAGCAGCTTGCCATGGGGACTAGCGGGGGGGAATGAGCAGTTCTTC.

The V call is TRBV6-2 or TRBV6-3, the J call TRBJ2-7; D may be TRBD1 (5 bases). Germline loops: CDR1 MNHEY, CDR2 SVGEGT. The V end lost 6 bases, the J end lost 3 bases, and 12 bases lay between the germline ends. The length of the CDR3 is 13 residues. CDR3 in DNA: TGTGCCAGCAGACGACAGATCCGCTACGAGCAGTACTTC. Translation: CASRRQIRYEQYF.

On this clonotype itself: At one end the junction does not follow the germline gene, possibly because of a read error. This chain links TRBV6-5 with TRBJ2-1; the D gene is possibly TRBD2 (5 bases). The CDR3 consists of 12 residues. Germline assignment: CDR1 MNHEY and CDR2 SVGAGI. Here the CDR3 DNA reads TGTGCCAGCAGTTACGGAGGTCCTGAGCGGTTCTTC. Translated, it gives CASSYGGPERFF.

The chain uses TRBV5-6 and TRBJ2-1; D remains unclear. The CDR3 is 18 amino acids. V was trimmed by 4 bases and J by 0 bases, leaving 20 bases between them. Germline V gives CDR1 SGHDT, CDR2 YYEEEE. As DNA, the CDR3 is TGTGCCAGCAGCCCGAGGATTACGACTCCGAGCTCCTACAATGAGCAGTTCTTC. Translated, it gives CASSPRITTPSSYNEQFF.

CDR3 sequence reads: CASSLEANPAAYEQYF. The CDR3 DNA is TGTGCCAGCAGCTTAGAGGCAAACCCCGCGGCCTACGAGCAGTACTTC. The genes are TRBV7-2 and TRBJ2-7; D is undetermined. The V gene lost 1 base and the J gene lost 2 bases, with 15 bases spanning the gap. This CDR3 contains 16 residues. Germline loops: CDR1 SGHTA, CDR2 FQGNSA.

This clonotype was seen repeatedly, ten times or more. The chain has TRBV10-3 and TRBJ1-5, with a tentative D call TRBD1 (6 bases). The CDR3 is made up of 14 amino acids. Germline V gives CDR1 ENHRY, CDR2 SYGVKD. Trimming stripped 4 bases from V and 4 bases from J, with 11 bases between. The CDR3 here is CAISAGGRNQPQHF. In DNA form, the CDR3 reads TGTGCCATCAGTGCTGGGGGCCGGAATCAGCCCCAGCATTTT.

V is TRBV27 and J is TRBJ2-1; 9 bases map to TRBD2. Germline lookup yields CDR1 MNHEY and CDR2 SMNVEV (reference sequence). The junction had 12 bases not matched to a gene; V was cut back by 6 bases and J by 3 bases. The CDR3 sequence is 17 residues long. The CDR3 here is CASSVRASGNVYNEQFF. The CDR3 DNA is TGTGCCAGCAGCGTTCGGGCTAGCGGGAATGTCTACAATGAGCAGTTCTTC.

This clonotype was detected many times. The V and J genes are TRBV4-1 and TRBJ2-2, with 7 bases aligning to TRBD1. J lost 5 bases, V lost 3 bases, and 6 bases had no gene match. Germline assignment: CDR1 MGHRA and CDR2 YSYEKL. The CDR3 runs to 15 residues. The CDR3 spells CASSHGDRDTGELFF. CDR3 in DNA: TGCGCCAGCAGCCATGGAGACAGGGATACCGGGGAGCTGTTTTTT.

CDR3 residues: CASSSKTTSDEQFF. Here the CDR3 DNA reads TGTGCCAGCAGCTCCAAAACGACTAGCGATGAGCAGTTCTTC. The V call is TRBV11-2, the J call TRBJ2-1; 8 bases are shared with TRBD2. The CDR3 totals 14 residues. The germline gives CDR1 SGHAT, CDR2 FQNNGV. After removal of 4 bases from V and 8 bases from J, the junction contained 7 bases not matched to a gene. Full variable domain (remainder filled in from reference TRBV11-2 and TRBJ2-1): EAGVAQSPRYKIIEKRQSVAFWCNPISGHATLYWYQQILGQGPKLLIQFQNNGVVDDSQLPKDRFSAERLKGVDSTLKIQPAKLEDSAVYLCASSSKTTSDEQFFGPGTRLTVL.

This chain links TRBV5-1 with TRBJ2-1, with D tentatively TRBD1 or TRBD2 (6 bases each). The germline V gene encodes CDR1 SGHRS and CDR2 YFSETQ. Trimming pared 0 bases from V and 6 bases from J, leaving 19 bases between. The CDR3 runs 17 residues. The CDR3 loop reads CASSLEGPRLGGNEQFF. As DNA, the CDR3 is TGCGCCAGCAGCTTGGAAGGACCGAGACTAGGGGGCAATGAGCAGTTCTTC.

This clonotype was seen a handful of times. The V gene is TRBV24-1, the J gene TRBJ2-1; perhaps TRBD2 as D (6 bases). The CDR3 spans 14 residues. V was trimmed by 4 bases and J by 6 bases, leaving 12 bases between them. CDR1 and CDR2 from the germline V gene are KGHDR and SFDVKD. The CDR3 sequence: CATSDPRRANEQFF. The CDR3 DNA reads TGTGCCACCAGTGACCCCCGGAGGGCCAATGAGCAGTTCTTC.

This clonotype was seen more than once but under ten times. The CDR3 DNA reads TGCAGTGCTAGACGATTGGCGGGAGGGCTCGATGAGCAGTTCTTC. Its translation is CSARRLAGGLDEQFF. V gene TRBV20-1 combines with J gene TRBJ2-1; 9 nucleotides match TRBD2. CDR3 length: 15 residues. CDR1 and CDR2 from the germline V gene are DFQATT and SNEGSKA (reference sequence). After removal of 2 bases from V and 8 bases from J, the junction contained 10 bases not matched to a gene.

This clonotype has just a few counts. The CDR3 protein is CASRPSLAGGLDNEQFF. The CDR3 region has the DNA TGTGCCAGCAGGCCTTCCCTAGCGGGAGGCCTAGACAATGAGCAGTTCTTC. The chain couples TRBV7-8 to TRBJ2-1, with TRBD2 matching over 11 bases. The CDR3 is made up of 17 amino acids. The junction had 12 bases not matched to a gene; V was cut back by 6 bases and J by 5 bases. From germline, CDR1 is SGHVS and CDR2 FQNEAQ.

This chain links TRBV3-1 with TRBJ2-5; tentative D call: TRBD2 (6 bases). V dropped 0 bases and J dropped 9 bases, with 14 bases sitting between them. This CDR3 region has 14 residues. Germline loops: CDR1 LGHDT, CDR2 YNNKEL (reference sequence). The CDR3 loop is CASSQDVPGRPQYF. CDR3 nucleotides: TGTGCCAGCAGCCAAGATGTCCCAGGGAGGCCCCAGTACTTC.